This T cell receptor (beta chain) originates from a study of beta chain features in type 1 diabetes. Overall study findings and caveats: VDJ junctions from type 1 diabetes patients carried fewer insertions and larger deletions. Patients and controls would be equally affected if PCR favored shorter templates. Naive, central memory and regulatory TCRB repertoires appeared more similar among patients than healthy donors.

The entirety of the isolated RNA underwent reverse transcription, so expressed TCRB transcripts were sequenced. Generated by immunoSEQ multiplex PCR, the TCRdb table keeps only in-frame clones and is missing some. Here the sample spans under 450,000 clones, approximately 15% being singletons. Purity exceeded 95% in all sorted populations. This clone has more than one count but fewer than ten. What it recognizes is unknown. Germline V gene data show CDR1 as MNHEY and CDR2 as SVGAGI. This CDR3 spans 15 amino acids. The J segment lost 9 bases and the V segment lost 4 bases, leaving 10 bases of the junction unmatched.

The source is a man under 40 in good health. The chain couples TRBV6-5 to TRBJ2-1; TRBD1 matches at 9 bases. Specimen: naive CD4+ T cells from blood. CDR3 nucleotides: TGTGCCAGCAGTTCACAGGGGGCTCTTAGCGTTGAGCAGTTCTTC. Protein sequence: CASSSQGALSVEQFF.